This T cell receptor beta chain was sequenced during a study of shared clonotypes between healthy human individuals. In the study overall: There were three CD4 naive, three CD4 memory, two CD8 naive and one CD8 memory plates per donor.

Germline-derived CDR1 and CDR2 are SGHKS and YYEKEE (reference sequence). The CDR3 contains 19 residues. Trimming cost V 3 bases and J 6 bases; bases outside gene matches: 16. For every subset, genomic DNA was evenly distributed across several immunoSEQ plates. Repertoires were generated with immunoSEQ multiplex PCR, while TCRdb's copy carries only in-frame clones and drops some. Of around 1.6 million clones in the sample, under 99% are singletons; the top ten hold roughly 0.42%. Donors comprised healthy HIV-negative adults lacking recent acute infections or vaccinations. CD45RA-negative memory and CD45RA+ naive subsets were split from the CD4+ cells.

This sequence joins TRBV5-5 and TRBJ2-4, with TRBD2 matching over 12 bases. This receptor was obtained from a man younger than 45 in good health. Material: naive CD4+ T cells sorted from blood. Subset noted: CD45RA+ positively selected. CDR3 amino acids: CASSSIVGLAGSSGNIQYF. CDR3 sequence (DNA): TGTGCCAGCAGCTCCATAGTGGGACTAGCGGGCTCCTCGGGAAACATTCAGTACTTC. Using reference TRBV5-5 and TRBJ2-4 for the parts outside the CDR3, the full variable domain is DAGVTQSPTHLIKTRGQQVTLRCSPISGHKSVSWYQQVLGQGPQFIFQYYEKEERGRGNFPDRFSARQFPNYSSELNVNALLLGDSALYLCASSSIVGLAGSSGNIQYFGAGTRLSVL.